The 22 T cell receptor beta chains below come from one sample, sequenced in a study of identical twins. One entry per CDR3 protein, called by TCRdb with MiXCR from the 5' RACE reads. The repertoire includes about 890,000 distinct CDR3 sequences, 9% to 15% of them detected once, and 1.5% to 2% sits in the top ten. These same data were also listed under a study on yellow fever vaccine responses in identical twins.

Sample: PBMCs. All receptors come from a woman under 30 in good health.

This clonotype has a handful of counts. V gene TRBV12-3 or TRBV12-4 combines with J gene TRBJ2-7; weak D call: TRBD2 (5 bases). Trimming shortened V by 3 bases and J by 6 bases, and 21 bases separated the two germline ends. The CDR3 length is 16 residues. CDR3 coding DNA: TGTGCCAGCAGTTTGAGTCCGCAGGTTGGCGGAGGCGAGCAGTACGTC. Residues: CASSLSPQVGGGEQYV.

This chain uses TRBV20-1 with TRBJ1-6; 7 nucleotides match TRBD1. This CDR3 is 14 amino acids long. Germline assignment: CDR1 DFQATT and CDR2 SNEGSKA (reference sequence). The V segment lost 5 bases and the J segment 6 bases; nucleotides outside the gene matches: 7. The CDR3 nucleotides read TGCAGTGCTGATATGACAGGGTTTAATTCACCCCTCCACTTT. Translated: CSADMTGFNSPLHF.

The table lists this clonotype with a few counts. The CDR3 coding sequence is TGCAGTGCTAGTTTGGACAGCTACAATCAGCCCCAGCATTTT. Its translation: CSASLDSYNQPQHF. The chain carries TRBV20-1 and TRBJ1-5; D is perhaps TRBD1 (6 bases). The CDR3 loop spans 14 amino acids. Germline lookup yields CDR1 DFQATT and CDR2 SNEGSKA (reference sequence). With 3 bases removed from V and 3 bases from J, the gap between germline ends came to 12 bases.

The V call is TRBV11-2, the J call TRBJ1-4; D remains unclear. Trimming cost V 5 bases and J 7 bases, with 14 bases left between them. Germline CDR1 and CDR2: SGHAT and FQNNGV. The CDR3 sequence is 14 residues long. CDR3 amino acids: CASSPRLAVEKLFF. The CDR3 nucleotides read TGTGCCAGCAGCCCCCGCTTGGCGGTTGAAAAACTGTTTTTT. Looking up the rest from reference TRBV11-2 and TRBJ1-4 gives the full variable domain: EAGVAQSPRYKIIEKRQSVAFWCNPISGHATLYWYQQILGQGPKLLIQFQNNGVVDDSQLPKDRFSAERLKGVDSTLKIQPAKLEDSAVYLCASSPRLAVEKLFFGSGTQLSVL.

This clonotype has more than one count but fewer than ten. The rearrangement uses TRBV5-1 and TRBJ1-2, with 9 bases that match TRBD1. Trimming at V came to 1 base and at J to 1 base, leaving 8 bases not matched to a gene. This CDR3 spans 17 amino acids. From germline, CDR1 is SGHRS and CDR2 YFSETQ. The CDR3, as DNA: TGCGCCAGCAGCTTGCTGGAGTGGACAGGGGATAACTATGGCTACACCTTC. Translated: CASSLLEWTGDNYGYTF.

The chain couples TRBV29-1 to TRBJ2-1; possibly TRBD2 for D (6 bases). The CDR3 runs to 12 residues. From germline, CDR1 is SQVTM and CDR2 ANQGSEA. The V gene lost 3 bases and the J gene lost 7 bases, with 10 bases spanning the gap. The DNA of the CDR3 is TGCAGCGTTGATTCGGGAGCTAATGAGCAGTTCTTC. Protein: CSVDSGANEQFF.

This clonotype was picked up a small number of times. DNA for the CDR3: TGCAGCGTTGAAGGCCCCCTAGGTCGCAATGAGCAGTTCTTC. It specifies CSVEGPLGRNEQFF. The rearrangement links TRBV29-1 to TRBJ2-1; D is ambiguous. The CDR3 runs to 14 residues. Germline assignment: CDR1 SQVTM and CDR2 ANQGSEA. Trimming stripped 1 base from V and 6 bases from J, with 13 bases between.

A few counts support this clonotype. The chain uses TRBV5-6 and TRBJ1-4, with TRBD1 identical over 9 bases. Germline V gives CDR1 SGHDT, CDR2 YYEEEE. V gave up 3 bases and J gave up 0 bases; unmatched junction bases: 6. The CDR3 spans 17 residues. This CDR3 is CASSWGTGSTTNEKLFF. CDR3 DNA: TGTGCCAGCAGCTGGGGGACAGGGTCGACAACTAATGAAAAACTGTTTTTT.

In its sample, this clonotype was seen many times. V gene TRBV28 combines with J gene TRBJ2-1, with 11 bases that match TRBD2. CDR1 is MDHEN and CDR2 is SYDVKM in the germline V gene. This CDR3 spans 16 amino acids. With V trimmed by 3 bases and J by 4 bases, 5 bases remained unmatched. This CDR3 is CASSLRLAGSYNEQFF. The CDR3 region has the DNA TGTGCCAGCAGTTTGAGACTAGCGGGATCGTACAATGAGCAGTTCTTC.

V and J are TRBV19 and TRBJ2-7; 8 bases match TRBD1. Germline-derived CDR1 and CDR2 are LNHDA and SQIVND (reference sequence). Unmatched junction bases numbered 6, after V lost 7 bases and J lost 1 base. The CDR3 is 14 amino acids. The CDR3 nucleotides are TGTGCCAGTAAGGGGGACAGGTGGTCCTACGAGCAGTACTTC. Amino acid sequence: CASKGDRWSYEQYF.

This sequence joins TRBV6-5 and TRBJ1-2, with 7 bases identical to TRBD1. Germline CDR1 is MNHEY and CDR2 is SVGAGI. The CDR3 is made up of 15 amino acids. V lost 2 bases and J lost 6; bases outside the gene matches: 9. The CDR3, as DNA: TGTGCCAGCAGTTACGAATTGTCAGGGGGTGATGGCTACACCTTC. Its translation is CASSYELSGGDGYTF.

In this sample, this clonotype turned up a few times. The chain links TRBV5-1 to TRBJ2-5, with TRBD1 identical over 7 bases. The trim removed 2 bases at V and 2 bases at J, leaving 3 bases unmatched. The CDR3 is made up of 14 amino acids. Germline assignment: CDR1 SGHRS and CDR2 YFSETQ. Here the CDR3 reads CASSFMDRQETQYF. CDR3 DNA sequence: TGCGCCAGCAGCTTCATGGACAGGCAAGAGACCCAGTACTTC.

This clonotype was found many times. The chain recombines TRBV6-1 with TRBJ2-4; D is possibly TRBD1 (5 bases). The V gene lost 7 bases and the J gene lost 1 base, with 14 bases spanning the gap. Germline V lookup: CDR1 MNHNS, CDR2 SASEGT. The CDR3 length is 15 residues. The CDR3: CASTSGSGAKNIQYF. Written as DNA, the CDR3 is TGTGCCAGCACCTCAGGGTCTGGGGCCAAAAACATTCAGTACTTC.

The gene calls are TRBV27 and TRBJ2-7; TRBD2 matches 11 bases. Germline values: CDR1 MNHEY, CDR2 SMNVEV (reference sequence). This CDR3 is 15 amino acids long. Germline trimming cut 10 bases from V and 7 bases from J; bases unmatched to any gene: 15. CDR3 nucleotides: TGTGCCACCAAAGAGGTACTAGCGGGAGCGAAGGAGCAGTACTTC. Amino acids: CATKEVLAGAKEQYF.

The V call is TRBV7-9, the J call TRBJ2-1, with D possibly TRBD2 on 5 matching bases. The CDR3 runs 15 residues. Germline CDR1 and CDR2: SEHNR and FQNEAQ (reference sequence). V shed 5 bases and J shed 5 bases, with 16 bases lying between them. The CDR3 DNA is TGTGCCAGCAGCCCGGGGTTCGGGCTGAACAATGAGCAGTTCTTC. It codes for CASSPGFGLNNEQFF.

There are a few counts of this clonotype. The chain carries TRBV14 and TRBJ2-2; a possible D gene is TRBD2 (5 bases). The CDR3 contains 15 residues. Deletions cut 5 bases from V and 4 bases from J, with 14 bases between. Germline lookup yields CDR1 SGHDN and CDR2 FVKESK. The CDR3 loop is CASSFFGLGTGELFF. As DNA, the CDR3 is TGTGCCAGCAGCTTTTTTGGACTTGGCACCGGGGAGCTGTTTTTT.

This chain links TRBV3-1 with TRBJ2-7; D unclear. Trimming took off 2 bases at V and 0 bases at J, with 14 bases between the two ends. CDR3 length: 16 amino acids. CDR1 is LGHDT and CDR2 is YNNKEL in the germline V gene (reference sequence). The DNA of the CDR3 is TGTGCCAGCAGCCAAAGTTATTCTCTGGGCTCCTACGAGCAGTACTTC. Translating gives CASSQSYSLGSYEQYF.

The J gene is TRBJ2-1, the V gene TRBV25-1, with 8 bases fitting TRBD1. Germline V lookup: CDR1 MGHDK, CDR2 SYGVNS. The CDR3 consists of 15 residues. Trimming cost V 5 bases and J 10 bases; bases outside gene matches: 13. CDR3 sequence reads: CASSLWQDRAAEQFF. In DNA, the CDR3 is TGTGCCAGCAGTCTTTGGCAGGACAGGGCGGCGGAGCAGTTCTTC.

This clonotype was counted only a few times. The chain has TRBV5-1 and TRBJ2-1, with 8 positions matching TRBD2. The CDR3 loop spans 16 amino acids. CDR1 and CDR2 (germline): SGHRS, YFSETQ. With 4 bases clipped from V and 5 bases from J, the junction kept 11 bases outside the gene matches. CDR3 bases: TGCGCCAGCAGCCGAGGACCGAGCGGGGGCAACAATGAGCAGTTCTTC. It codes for CASSRGPSGGNNEQFF.

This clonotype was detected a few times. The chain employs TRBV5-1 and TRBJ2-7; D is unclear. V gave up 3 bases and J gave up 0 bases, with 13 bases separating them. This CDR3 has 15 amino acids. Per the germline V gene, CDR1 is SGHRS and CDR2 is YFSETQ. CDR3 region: CASSSRTASSYEQYF. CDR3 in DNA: TGCGCCAGCAGCTCGCGGACGGCAAGCTCCTACGAGCAGTACTTC.

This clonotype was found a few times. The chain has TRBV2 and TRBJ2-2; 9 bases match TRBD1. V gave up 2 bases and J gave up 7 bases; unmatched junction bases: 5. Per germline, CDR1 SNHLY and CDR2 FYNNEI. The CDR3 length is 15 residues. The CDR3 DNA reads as TGTGCCAGCAGTGAACACAGGGGGCGGAACGGGGAGCTGTTTTTT. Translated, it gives CASSEHRGRNGELFF.

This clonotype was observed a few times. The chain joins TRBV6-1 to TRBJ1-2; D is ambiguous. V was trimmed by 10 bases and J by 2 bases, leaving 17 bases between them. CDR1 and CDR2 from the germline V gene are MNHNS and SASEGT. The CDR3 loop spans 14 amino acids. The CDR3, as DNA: TGTGCCACCCGGGATTCGTCACAGAACTATGGCTACACCTTC. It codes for CATRDSSQNYGYTF.